The 20 T cell receptor beta chains below were found in one sample sequenced in a study of post-analysis software for immune sequencing data. Study findings and constraints: Included in a set of roughly five TRBV segments more frequent in patients than controls were TRBV5-6, TRBV5-1 and TRBV20-1.

For these TCRs, the target antigens are not known. cDNA libraries of TCR beta carried unique molecular identifiers. TCRdb recomputed calls from the PCR reads with MiXCR, one row per CDR3 protein. This sample has approximately 250,000 distinct CDR3 sequences, with 30% to 45% found just once. Sequencing was done on a sample of blood. Every receptor here comes from a girl aged 5-17 years with multiple sclerosis.

This clonotype was detected many times. The genes are TRBV7-8 and TRBJ1-6, with 8 bases that match TRBD1. This CDR3 is 15 amino acids long. The germline V gene has CDR1 SGHVS and CDR2 FQNEAQ. The J segment lost 9 bases and the V segment lost 4 bases, leaving 8 bases of the junction unmatched. The CDR3 DNA reads as TGTGCCAGCAGCTCGAGGACAGGGTCGGCTTCACCCCTCCACTTT. This sequence encodes CASSSRTGSASPLHF. Combining the CDR3 with reference TRBV7-8 and TRBJ1-6 gives the whole variable domain GAGVSQSPRYKVAKRGQDVALRCDPISGHVSLFWYQQALGQGPEFLTYFQNEAQLDKSGLPSDRFFAERPEGSVSTLKIQRTQQEDSAVYLCASSSRTGSASPLHFGNGTRLTVT.

This clonotype was counted at least ten times. The gene calls are TRBV28 and TRBJ1-6, with a possible D match to TRBD1 (5 bases). The CDR3 is 15 amino acids. Germline loops: CDR1 MDHEN, CDR2 SYDVKM. V was pared by 6 bases and J by 7 bases, with 16 bases between. The CDR3, as DNA: TGTGCCAGCAGCCCCACCGGGACGCCCAATTCACCCCTCCACTTT. This gives the protein CASSPTGTPNSPLHF.

The chain combines TRBV15 with TRBJ1-4, with 7 bases lining up with TRBD1. Germline CDR1 LNHNV, CDR2 YYDKDF (reference sequence). The V segment lost 5 bases and the J segment 7 bases; nucleotides outside the gene matches: 13. This CDR3 has 16 residues. Written as DNA, the CDR3 is TGTGCCACCAGCGACGGCATGAGGGGGCTTGGTGAAAAACTGTTTTTT. It yields the protein CATSDGMRGLGEKLFF.

This clonotype was recorded at least ten times. The V call is TRBV20-1, the J call TRBJ2-1, with 7 bases aligning to TRBD2. CDR3 length: 16 amino acids. Germline assignment: CDR1 DFQATT and CDR2 SNEGSKA (reference sequence). The CDR3 protein is CSFSQPRGSSYNEQFF. CDR3 nucleotide sequence: TGCAGCTTTTCCCAGCCCCGCGGGAGCTCCTACAATGAGCAGTTCTTC.

This clonotype was seen a few times. The chain couples TRBV20-1 to TRBJ2-5; D unresolved. The DNA end favors TRBJ2-7, so the J call may be wrong. Germline CDR1 and CDR2: DFQATT and SNEGSKA (reference sequence). CDR3 length equals 13 residues. The CDR3 nucleotides are TGCAGTGCTAGTCCGATGGATGGCAACGAGCAGTACTTC. The encoded protein is CSASPMDGNEQYF.

This chain uses TRBV5-1 with TRBJ2-3; 7 bases agree with TRBD1. Per germline, CDR1 SGHRS and CDR2 YFSETQ. This CDR3 spans 13 amino acids. V dropped 0 bases and J dropped 8; count of bases not matched to a gene: 3. The CDR3 DNA reads TGCGCCAGCAGCTTGGAAGGGGGCCGTACGCAGTATTTT. Translating it yields CASSLEGGRTQYF.

This clonotype has only a few counts. The gene calls are TRBV28 and TRBJ2-1, with TRBD2 matching 12 bases. Trimming at V came to 5 bases and at J to 6 bases, leaving 11 bases not matched to a gene. The CDR3 spans 17 residues. CDR1 is MDHEN and CDR2 is SYDVKM in the germline V gene. CDR3 sequence (DNA): TGTGCCAGCAGTCCCCGACTCGGACTAGCGGGAAGCAATGAGCAGTTCTTC. Translated, it gives CASSPRLGLAGSNEQFF.

V and J are TRBV7-9 and TRBJ1-2; 8 bases fit TRBD1. Trimming removed 4 bases from V and 6 bases from J; junction bases left unmatched: 10. The CDR3 totals 15 residues. Germline CDR1 and CDR2: SEHNR and FQNEAQ (reference sequence). For the CDR3, the DNA is TGTGCCAGCAGCTCGGACAGGGCGGACAACCATGGCTACACCTTC. Protein product: CASSSDRADNHGYTF.

This clonotype has ten or more counts. This chain's CDR3 is CASSFATAGSKLFF. In nucleotides, the CDR3 is TGTGCCAGCAGTTTCGCCACAGCGGGGTCAAAACTGTTTTTT. The V and J genes are TRBV12-3 or TRBV12-4 and TRBJ1-4; unclear D gene. Trimming left V 3 bases short and J 10 bases short, with 15 bases between. The CDR3 is made up of 14 amino acids.

As regards this clonotype: A much larger clone differs by one base, so this may be a read error. The chain carries TRBV7-3 and TRBJ2-1, with D possibly being TRBD2 (6 bases). The J call may not be correct, given that the DNA end is closer to TRBJ2-7. The CDR3 totals 15 residues. From germline, CDR1 is SGHTA and CDR2 FQGTGA. The CDR3 nucleotides are TGTGCCAGCAGCTTCGGGGGAGCCTCCTACAATGAGCAGTACTTC. This codes for CASSFGGASYNEQYF.

This clonotype was seen more than once but under ten times. The chain carries TRBV3-1 and TRBJ1-2, with 7 bases fitting TRBD1. This CDR3 is 15 amino acids long. Germline values: CDR1 LGHDT, CDR2 YNNKEL (reference sequence). The junction had 14 bases not matched to a gene; V was cut back by 6 bases and J by 7 bases. This chain's CDR3 is CASREDEGGPSGYTF. The CDR3, as DNA: TGTGCCAGCAGAGAAGACGAAGGGGGCCCTAGTGGCTACACCTTC.

The table lists this clonotype with a few counts. The chain uses TRBV28 and TRBJ1-4; no reliable D call. CDR3 length equals 16 residues. Germline CDR1 is MDHEN and CDR2 is SYDVKM. V lost 4 bases, J lost 0 bases, and 12 bases lay in between. CDR3 DNA: TGTGCCAGCAGTTCGGCAGGCCTTCCAACTAATGAAAAACTGTTTTTT. It encodes CASSSAGLPTNEKLFF.

Turning to this clonotype: This may come from a read error, since a much larger clone is one base off. The chain has TRBV25-1 and TRBJ2-7; 7 nucleotides match TRBD1. Germline loops: CDR1 MGHDK, CDR2 SYGVNS. The CDR3 is 14 residues long. CDR3 amino acids: CPSSAGTAGYEQYF. The CDR3 nucleotides are TGTCCCAGCAGTGCCGGGACAGCTGGATACGAGCAGTACTTC.

Remarks on this clonotype: Sequence at one end of the junction differs from germline and may be a read error. V and J are TRBV20-1 and TRBJ2-5, with TRBD2 identical over 7 bases. CDR1 and CDR2 (germline): DFQATT, SNEGSKA (reference sequence). The CDR3 is 15 amino acids. For the CDR3, the DNA is TGCAGTGCGCCCCCTAGCGGACAACCGCAAGAGACCCGGTACTTC. This gives the protein CSAPPSGQPQETRYF.

This sequence joins TRBV20-1 and TRBJ1-2; 12 nucleotides agree with TRBD1. The CDR3 contains 14 residues. V dropped 4 bases and J dropped 7; count of bases not matched to a gene: 7. Germline V CDR1 and CDR2: DFQATT, SNEGSKA (reference sequence). The CDR3 loop reads CSAIPGQGAVGYTF. The CDR3 coding sequence is TGCAGTGCTATCCCGGGACAGGGGGCGGTTGGCTACACCTTC.

Turning to this clonotype: This may come from a read error, since a much larger clone is one base off. The V gene is TRBV7-9, the J gene TRBJ2-1; D may be TRBD1 (5 bases). CDR1 and CDR2 (germline): SEHNR, FQNEAQ (reference sequence). V was pared by 4 bases and J by 13 bases, with 20 bases between. The CDR3 spans 14 residues. The CDR3 DNA reads as TGTGCCAGCAGCTACCGACAGATCCAAGAGACCCAGTTCTTC. This translates into CASSYRQIQETQFF. Full variable domain (missing parts from reference TRBV7-9 and TRBJ2-1): DTGVSQNPRHKITKRGQNVTFRCDPISEHNRLYWYRQTLGQGPEFLTYFQNEAQLEKSRLLSDRFSAERPKGSFSTLEIQRTEQGDSAMYLCASSYRQIQETQFFGPGTRLTVL.

The DNA for the CDR3 is TGCAGTCAAGCCACGGGATTCGGGTTAAATGAGCAGTTCTTC. This translates into CSQATGFGLNEQFF. This chain joins TRBV20-1 and TRBJ2-1, with a tentative D call TRBD2 (5 bases). This CDR3 is 14 amino acids long. CDR1 and CDR2 from the germline V gene are DFQATT and SNEGSKA (reference sequence). Trimming removed 8 bases from V and 7 bases from J, with 21 bases in between.

The rearrangement links TRBV30 to TRBJ1-5; no clear D gene. V was shortened by 4 bases and J by 0 bases, with 7 bases between the two germline ends. Germline CDR1 reads GTSNPN; CDR2 reads SVGIG (reference sequence). CDR3 length: 13 residues. The chain's CDR3 is CAWIGLSNQPQHF. In DNA form, the CDR3 reads TGTGCCTGGATAGGACTTAGCAATCAGCCCCAGCATTTT.

This clonotype was counted at least ten times. The chain combines TRBV12-3 or TRBV12-4 with TRBJ1-5; 7 positions match TRBD1. The CDR3 sequence is 13 residues long. J lost 5 bases, V lost 6 bases, and 4 bases had no gene match. For the CDR3, the DNA is TGTGCCAGCAGCTGGGACAGAGATCAGCCCCAGCATTTT. Translated: CASSWDRDQPQHF.

The chain recombines TRBV7-2 with TRBJ2-7; 7 bases align to TRBD1. The V and J ends lost 8 bases and 4 bases, in that order; junction bases with no gene match: 5. The CDR3 has 12 amino acids. The germline CDR1 and CDR2 sequences are SGHTA and FQGNSA. The CDR3 protein is CASQGQSYEQYF. The CDR3 DNA is TGTGCCAGCCAGGGACAGTCATACGAGCAGTACTTC.